Listed below are T cell receptor beta chains from one sample, sequenced in a study of cytomegalovirus exposure and HLA in healthy donors. Here immunoSEQ multiplex PCR was the method, and the copy in TCRdb shows in-frame clones only, minus some. The data hold tens of thousands of clones, with 65% to 80% observed a single time. Sequencing input: PBMCs. These receptors came from a man aged 25 to 45 in good health and CMV-seropositive. Each CDR3 is given with its conserved first and last residue. D genes are given only for firm matches. Where a row states a size, it is once, few, many or the class of an expanded clone; other rows omit it.

J gene | D gene | V gene | clone size | CDR3 protein | CDR3 DNA
TRBJ1-2 | . | TRBV5-1 | . | CASSLSGNAYGYTF | TGCGCCAGCAGCTTGTCGGGGAACGCCTATGGCTACACCTTC
TRBJ1-2 | TRBD1 | TRBV7-2 | . | CASSPYGRDRGSYGYTF | TGTGCCAGCAGCCCCTACGGGCGGGACAGGGGATCATATGGCTACACCTTC
TRBJ2-7 | . | TRBV5-1 | . | CASSLVRGPYEQYF | TGCGCCAGCAGCTTGGTCAGGGGCCCCTACGAGCAGTACTTC
TRBJ2-7 | TRBD1 | TRBV5-6 | . | CASSRQGEQYF | TGTGCCAGCAGCCGACAGGGCGAGCAGTACTTC
TRBJ2-7 | TRBD2 | TRBV11-2 | . | CASSPGTSGGYYEQYF | TGTGCCAGCAGCCCCGGGACTAGCGGGGGGTACTACGAGCAGTACTTC
TRBJ2-5 | . | TRBV30 | . | CAWSVPVVAGWETQYF | TGTGCCTGGAGTGTTCCCGTTGTTGCGGGGTGGGAGACCCAGTACTTC
TRBJ2-4 | . | TRBV7-3 | few | CASSDLGGRNIQYF | TGTGCCAGCAGCGACCTAGGCGGTCGAAACATTCAGTACTTC
TRBJ2-7 | TRBD1 | TRBV14 | once | CASSQDRRQGYEQYF | TGTGCCAGCAGCCAAGATAGGAGACAGGGCTACGAGCAGTACTTC
TRBJ1-3 | . | TRBV10-3 | . | CAIRPILSSGNTIYF | TGTGCCATCAGGCCAATACTGAGCTCTGGAAACACCATATATTTT
TRBJ2-3 | TRBD2 | TRBV7-3 | . | CASSLREGDTQYF | TGTGCCAGCAGCTTAAGGGAGGGGGATACGCAGTATTTT
TRBJ1-5 | TRBD1 | TRBV6-5 | few | CASSPSGQGNQPQHF | TGTGCCAGCAGTCCCTCAGGACAGGGGAATCAGCCCCAGCATTTT
TRBJ1-2 | . | TRBV4-3 | . | CASSQGYGDTHGYTF | TGCGCCAGCAGCCAAGGGTATGGGGACACCCATGGCTACACCTTC
TRBJ2-7 | . | TRBV6-5 | . | CASSYSWDTITYEQYF | TGTGCCAGCAGTTACTCGTGGGACACAATAACCTACGAGCAGTACTTC
TRBJ1-4 | . | TRBV2 | . | CASSEEDNSREKLFF | TGTGCCAGCAGTGAAGAAGATAACAGCCGGGAAAAACTGTTTTTT
TRBJ2-1 | TRBD2 | TRBV4-3 | . | CASSQDHAGGPYNEQFF | TGCGCCAGCAGCCAAGATCACGCGGGGGGACCCTACAATGAGCAGTTCTTC
TRBJ1-2 | TRBD1 | TRBV30 | . | CAWSLGGSFYGYTF | TGTGCCTGGAGCTTAGGGGGCAGCTTCTATGGCTACACCTTC
TRBJ1-2 | . | TRBV25-1 | . | CASSGDIYGYTF | TGTGCCAGCAGTGGGGACATCTATGGCTACACCTTC
TRBJ1-5 | . | TRBV6-5 | . | CASSYSSYSNQPQHF | TGTGCCAGCAGTTACTCGTCCTATAGCAATCAGCCCCAGCATTTT
TRBJ1-1 | . | TRBV6-1 | . | CASLSGTTNTEAFF | TGTGCCAGCCTATCCGGGACAACGAACACTGAAGCTTTCTTT
TRBJ1-1 | TRBD1 | TRBV4-3 | few | CASSQDLAGTGGNTEAFF | TGCGCCAGCAGCCAAGATCTGGCCGGGACAGGGGGGAACACTGAAGCTTTCTTT
TRBJ1-3 | . | TRBV6-6 | once | CASRALNSGNTIYF | TGTGCCAGCAGAGCACTGAACTCTGGAAACACCATATATTTT
TRBJ2-2 | . | TRBV5-8 | once | CASSFPQEGPGELFF | TGTGCCAGCAGCTTCCCACAGGAGGGGCCCGGGGAGCTGTTTTTT
TRBJ2-1 | TRBD1 | TRBV9 | . | CASSEGAGPGLSEQFF | TGTGCCAGCAGCGAGGGGGCAGGGCCAGGGTTATCTGAGCAGTTCTTC
TRBJ2-7 | TRBD1 | TRBV6-1 | . | CASSEALGDRGPTWSYEQYF | TGTGCCAGCAGTGAAGCGCTAGGGGACAGGGGCCCTACTTGGTCCTACGAGCAGTACTTC
TRBJ2-1 | TRBD1 | TRBV7-8 | . | CASSFPPVGTGIASYNEQFF | TGTGCCAGCAGCTTCCCGCCGGTCGGGACAGGGATTGCGTCCTACAATGAGCAGTTCTTC
TRBJ2-5 | . | TRBV5-6 | once | CASSLLGARETQYF | TGTGCCAGCAGCTTGTTGGGGGCGCGGGAGACCCAGTACTTC